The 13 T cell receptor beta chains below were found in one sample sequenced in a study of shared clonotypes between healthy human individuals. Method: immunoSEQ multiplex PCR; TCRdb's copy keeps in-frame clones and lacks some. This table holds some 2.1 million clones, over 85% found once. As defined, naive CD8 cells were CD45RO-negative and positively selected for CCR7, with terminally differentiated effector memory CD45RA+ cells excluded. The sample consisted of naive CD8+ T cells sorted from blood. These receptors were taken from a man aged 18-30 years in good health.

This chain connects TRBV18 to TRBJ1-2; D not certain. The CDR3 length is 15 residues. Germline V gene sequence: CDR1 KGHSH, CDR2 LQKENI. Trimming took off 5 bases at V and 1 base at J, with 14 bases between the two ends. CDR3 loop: CASSEAGLINYGYTF. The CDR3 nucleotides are TGTGCCAGCTCAGAAGCGGGTCTTATTAACTATGGCTACACCTTC.

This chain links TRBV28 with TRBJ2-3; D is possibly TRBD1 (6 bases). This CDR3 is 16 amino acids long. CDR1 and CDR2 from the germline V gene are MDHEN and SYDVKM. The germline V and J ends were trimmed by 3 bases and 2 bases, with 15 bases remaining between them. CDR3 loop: CASSFSNREPTDTQYF. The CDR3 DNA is TGTGCCAGCAGTTTTTCGAACAGGGAACCCACAGATACGCAGTATTTT.

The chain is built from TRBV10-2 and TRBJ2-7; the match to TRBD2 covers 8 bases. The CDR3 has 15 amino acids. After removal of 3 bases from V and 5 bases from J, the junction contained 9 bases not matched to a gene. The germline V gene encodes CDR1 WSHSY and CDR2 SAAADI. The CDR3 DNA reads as TGCGCCAGCAGTGACTACTCCGGACTAGCTGACGAGCAGTACTTC. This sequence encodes CASSDYSGLADEQYF.

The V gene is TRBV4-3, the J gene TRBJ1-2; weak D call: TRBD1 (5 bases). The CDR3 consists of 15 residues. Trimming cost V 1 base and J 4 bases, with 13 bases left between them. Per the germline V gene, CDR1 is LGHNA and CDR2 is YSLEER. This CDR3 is CASSQAGLIPYGYTF. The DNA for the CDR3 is TGCGCCAGCAGCCAAGCGGGACTCATCCCCTATGGCTACACCTTC.

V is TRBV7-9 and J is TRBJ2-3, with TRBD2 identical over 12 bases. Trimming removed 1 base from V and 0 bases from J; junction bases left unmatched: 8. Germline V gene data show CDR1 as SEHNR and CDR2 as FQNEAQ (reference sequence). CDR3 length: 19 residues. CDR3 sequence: CASSLDSLAGGNSTDTQYF. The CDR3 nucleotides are TGTGCCAGCAGCTTAGATAGTCTAGCGGGGGGGAATAGCACAGATACGCAGTATTTT. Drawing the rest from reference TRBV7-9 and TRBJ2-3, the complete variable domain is DTGVSQNPRHKITKRGQNVTFRCDPISEHNRLYWYRQTLGQGPEFLTYFQNEAQLEKSRLLSDRFSAERPKGSFSTLEIQRTEQGDSAMYLCASSLDSLAGGNSTDTQYFGPGTRLTVL.

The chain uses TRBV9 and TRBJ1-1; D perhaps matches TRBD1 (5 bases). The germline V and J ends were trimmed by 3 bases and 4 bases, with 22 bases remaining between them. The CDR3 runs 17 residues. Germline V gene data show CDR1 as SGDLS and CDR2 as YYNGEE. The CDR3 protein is CASSALNGFREGTEAFF. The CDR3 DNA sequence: TGTGCCAGCAGCGCCTTAAACGGGTTCAGGGAGGGCACTGAAGCTTTCTTT.

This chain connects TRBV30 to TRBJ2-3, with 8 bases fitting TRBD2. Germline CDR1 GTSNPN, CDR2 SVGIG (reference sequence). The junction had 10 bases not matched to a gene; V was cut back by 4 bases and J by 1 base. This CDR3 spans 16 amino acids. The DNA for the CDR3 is TGTGCCTGGACTTCCCCAGCGGGAGCTCGCACAGATACGCAGTATTTT. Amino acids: CAWTSPAGARTDTQYF.

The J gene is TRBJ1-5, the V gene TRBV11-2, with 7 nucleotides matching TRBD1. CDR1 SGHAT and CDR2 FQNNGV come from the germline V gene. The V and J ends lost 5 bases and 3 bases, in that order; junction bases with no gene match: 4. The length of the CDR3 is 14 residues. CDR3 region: CASSRGQNNQPQHF. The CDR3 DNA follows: TGTGCCAGCAGCCGGGGACAGAACAATCAGCCCCAGCATTTT.

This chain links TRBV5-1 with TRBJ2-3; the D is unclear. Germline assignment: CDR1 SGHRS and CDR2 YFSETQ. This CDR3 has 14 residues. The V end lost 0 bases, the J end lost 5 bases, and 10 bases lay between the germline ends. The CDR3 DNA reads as TGCGCCAGCAGCTTGGCTCAGCGAGAAGATACGCAGTATTTT. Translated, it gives CASSLAQREDTQYF.

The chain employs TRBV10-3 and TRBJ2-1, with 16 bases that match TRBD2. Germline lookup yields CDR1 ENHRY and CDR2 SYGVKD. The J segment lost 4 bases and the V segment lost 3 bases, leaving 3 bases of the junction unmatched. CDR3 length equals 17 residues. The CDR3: CAISEGGLAGGYNEQFF. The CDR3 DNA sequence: TGTGCCATCAGTGAAGGGGGACTAGCGGGAGGGTACAATGAGCAGTTCTTC.

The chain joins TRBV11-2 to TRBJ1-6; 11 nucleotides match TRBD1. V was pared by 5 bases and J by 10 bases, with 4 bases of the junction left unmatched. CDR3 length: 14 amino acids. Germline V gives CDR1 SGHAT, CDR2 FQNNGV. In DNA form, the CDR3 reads TGTGCCAGCAGCCCCGGGACAGGGGGGTCACCCCTCCACTTT. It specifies CASSPGTGGSPLHF.

The CDR3 DNA reads as TGTGCCAGCAGTGACGGGACAGGGGAATATAATTCACCCCTCCACTTT. As protein: CASSDGTGEYNSPLHF. This sequence joins TRBV6-1 and TRBJ1-6; 10 bases are a match to TRBD1. V was clipped by 3 bases and J by 4 bases; unmatched bases: 3. CDR1 is MNHNS, CDR2 SASEGT, per germline. This CDR3 region has 16 residues.

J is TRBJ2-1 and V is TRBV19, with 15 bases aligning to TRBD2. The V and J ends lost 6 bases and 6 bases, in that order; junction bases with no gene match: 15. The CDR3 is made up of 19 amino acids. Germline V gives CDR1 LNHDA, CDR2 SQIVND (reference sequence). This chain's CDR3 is CASRGLAGGPGVMGNEQFF. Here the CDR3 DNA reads TGTGCCAGTAGAGGACTAGCGGGAGGGCCGGGAGTAATGGGCAATGAGCAGTTCTTC.